These 18 T cell receptor beta chains share one sample of origin, sequenced in a study of OX40 agonist ivuxolimab in advanced cancers. TCRdb's table, derived via immunoSEQ multiplex PCR, lists solely in-frame clones and lacks some. The profile shows 70,000 to 75,000 clones, 85% to 90% of them singletons. The source was CD4+ or CD8+ T cells sorted from blood, collected in a trial of the OX40 agonist ivuxolimab. These receptors came from an adult with an advanced solid tumor such as melanoma, head and neck, liver or kidney cancer.

The V and J genes are TRBV19 and TRBJ1-5; D call uncertain. CDR3 length: 15 residues. CDR1 and CDR2 from the germline V gene are LNHDA and SQIVND (reference sequence). V lost 8 bases to trimming and J lost 4 bases, with 18 bases between them. The CDR3 region is CASYNTRVKNQPQHF. CDR3 in DNA: TGTGCCAGTTATAATACCCGGGTCAAAAATCAGCCCCAGCATTTT.

The rearrangement links TRBV5-1 to TRBJ2-7; 8 nucleotides align to TRBD1. Trimming at V came to 4 bases and at J to 3 bases, leaving 6 bases not matched to a gene. Germline V gene lookup returns CDR1 SGHRS and CDR2 YFSETQ. CDR3 length equals 14 residues. The CDR3 region has the DNA TGCGCCAGCAGCCCACCCGACAGGGGCTACGAGCAGTACTTC. Translation: CASSPPDRGYEQYF.

The chain recombines TRBV6-1 with TRBJ2-1; 8 positions agree with TRBD2. The V gene end was trimmed by 1 base and the J gene end by 7 bases; junction bases not matched to a gene: 6. CDR3 length equals 15 residues. CDR1 MNHNS and CDR2 SASEGT come from the germline V gene. The CDR3 DNA reads as TGTGCCAGCAGTGAAGGCGGACCGGGGGGGAATGAGCAGTTCTTC. Its translation: CASSEGGPGGNEQFF.

The chain couples TRBV7-9 to TRBJ2-1; D is perhaps TRBD1 (6 bases). Germline assignment: CDR1 SEHNR and CDR2 FQNEAQ (reference sequence). This CDR3 spans 15 amino acids. Trimming took off 4 bases at V and 5 bases at J, with 15 bases between the two ends. As DNA, the CDR3 is TGTGCCAGCAGCTCCAGGGGTAATTGGAACAATGAGCAGTTCTTC. Protein product: CASSSRGNWNNEQFF. Filled out from reference TRBV7-9 and TRBJ2-1, the complete variable domain reads DTGVSQNPRHKITKRGQNVTFRCDPISEHNRLYWYRQTLGQGPEFLTYFQNEAQLEKSRLLSDRFSAERPKGSFSTLEIQRTEQGDSAMYLCASSSRGNWNNEQFFGPGTRLTVL.

This clone turned up a few times. This sequence joins TRBV9 and TRBJ2-2, with D maybe TRBD2 (5 bases). The CDR3 has 15 residues. Germline V CDR1 and CDR2: SGDLS, YYNGEE. V shed 4 bases and J shed 0 bases, with 10 bases lying between them. The DNA of the CDR3 is TGTGCCAGCAGCCCGACTACGACGAACACCGGGGAGCTGTTTTTT. This gives the protein CASSPTTTNTGELFF.

The chain carries TRBV6-5 and TRBJ2-1; TRBD2 might be the D (5 bases). Germline V gene data show CDR1 as MNHEY and CDR2 as SVGAGI. Trimming removed 6 bases from V and 1 base from J, with 13 bases in between. This CDR3 contains 15 residues. CDR3 amino acids: CASSPPGSSYNEQFF. The CDR3, as DNA: TGTGCCAGCAGCCCTCCGGGATCTTCCTACAATGAGCAGTTCTTC.

V usage is TRBV12-5 and J usage is TRBJ2-5, with a possible D match to TRBD2 (6 bases). The germline V and J ends were trimmed by 6 bases and 4 bases, with 15 bases remaining between them. Germline CDR1 reads LGHNT; CDR2 reads FRNRAP. There are 14 residues in the CDR3. The CDR3 protein is CASGLGGVGETQYF. Written as DNA, the CDR3 is TGTGCTAGTGGCCTGGGCGGGGTAGGAGAGACCCAGTACTTC.

CDR3 coding DNA: TGTGCCAGCAGCATCACGGGTCTGAGGCACGAGCAGTACTTC. This translates into CASSITGLRHEQYF. The rearrangement joins TRBV11-3 to TRBJ2-7; D is unclear. V dropped 5 bases and J dropped 5 bases, with 16 bases sitting between them. The CDR3 sequence is 14 residues long. From germline, CDR1 is SGHNT and CDR2 YENEEA. The variable domain in full, completed from reference TRBV11-3 and TRBJ2-7, reads EAGVVQSPRYKIIEKKQPVAFWCNPISGHNTLYWYLQNLGQGPELLIRYENEEAVDDSQLPKDRFSAERLKGVDSTLKIQPAELGDSAVYLCASSITGLRHEQYFGPGTRLTVT.

The chain recombines TRBV12-5 with TRBJ2-7; the D call may be TRBD1 or TRBD2 (5 bases each). Trimming took off 9 bases at V and 1 base at J, with 16 bases between the two ends. Per germline, CDR1 LGHNT and CDR2 FRNRAP. This CDR3 comprises 14 residues. The CDR3 loop reads CASGGVGDSYEQYF. The CDR3 DNA reads TGTGCTAGCGGTGGGGTGGGGGATTCCTACGAGCAGTACTTC. The whole variable domain, filled in from reference TRBV12-5 and TRBJ2-7, reads DARVTQTPRHKVTEMGQEVTMRCQPILGHNTVFWYRQTMMQGLELLAYFRNRAPLDDSGMPKDRFSAEMPDATLATLKIQPSEPRDSAVYFCASGGVGDSYEQYFGPGTRLTVT.

The chain uses TRBV5-1 and TRBJ2-1; D is uncertain. This CDR3 is 13 amino acids long. Germline V gene sequence: CDR1 SGHRS, CDR2 YFSETQ. Trimming took off 4 bases at V and 6 bases at J, with 11 bases between the two ends. The CDR3 nucleotides read TGCGCCAGCAGCCATGGGCCTCCCAATGAGCAGTTCTTC. Protein sequence: CASSHGPPNEQFF.

V and J are TRBV5-6 and TRBJ1-5, with D unclear. Trimming cost V 4 bases and J 4 bases, with 12 bases left between them. Per germline, CDR1 SGHDT and CDR2 YYEEEE. The CDR3 length is 14 residues. The CDR3 DNA follows: TGTGCCAGCAGCGCCGATTACCTAAATCAGCCCCAGCATTTT. Its protein is CASSADYLNQPQHF.

The DNA for the CDR3 is TGCGCCAGCAGCAACACTAGCGGGGTTGAGACCCAGTACTTC. It specifies CASSNTSGVETQYF. The chain joins TRBV5-1 to TRBJ2-5; 10 bases agree with TRBD2. Germline V gene lookup returns CDR1 SGHRS and CDR2 YFSETQ. After removal of 4 bases from V and 5 bases from J, the junction contained 5 bases not matched to a gene. The CDR3 loop spans 14 amino acids.

The genes are TRBV18 and TRBJ2-7; D may be TRBD1 or TRBD2 (5 bases each). This CDR3 region has 14 residues. Trimming shortened V by 6 bases and J by 3 bases, and 15 bases separated the two germline ends. Germline assignment: CDR1 KGHSH and CDR2 LQKENI. CDR3 amino acids: CASSPTGTNYEQYF. CDR3 in DNA: TGTGCCAGCTCCCCCACCGGGACCAACTACGAGCAGTACTTC.

The gene calls are TRBV28 and TRBJ2-7; 8 nucleotides match TRBD1. Unmatched junction bases numbered 11, after V lost 1 base and J lost 3 bases. The CDR3 runs to 17 residues. Germline CDR1 reads MDHEN; CDR2 reads SYDVKM. Written as DNA, the CDR3 is TGTGCCAGCAGTTTATATGCTGCCGGGACAGGTCGCTACGAGCAGTACTTC. Protein: CASSLYAAGTGRYEQYF.

The J gene is TRBJ2-1, the V gene TRBV7-3, with 9 bases fitting TRBD1. Unmatched junction bases numbered 11, after V lost 5 bases and J lost 6 bases. From germline, CDR1 is SGHTA and CDR2 FQGTGA. CDR3 size: 16 residues. The DNA of the CDR3 is TGTGCCAGCAGCCCCCGCCGGGACAGGGCCGTCAATGAGCAGTTCTTC. This translates into CASSPRRDRAVNEQFF.

The rearrangement links TRBV5-1 to TRBJ2-2; 11 positions agree with TRBD2. V shed 0 bases and J 2 bases; nucleotides not matched to a gene: 9. The V gene's germline CDR1 is SGHRS and CDR2 YFSETQ. This CDR3 comprises 19 residues. The CDR3 DNA reads as TGCGCCAGCAGCTTGGGGTCCATGGGGACTAGCGGAAACACCGGGGAGCTGTTTTTT. Protein sequence: CASSLGSMGTSGNTGELFF.

CDR3 residues: CASGPGAGRGLKRVDYSNQPQHF. Here the CDR3 DNA reads TGTGCCAGCGGCCCCGGGGCAGGGCGAGGGTTAAAGCGAGTAGATTATAGCAATCAGCCCCAGCATTTT. This chain links TRBV27 with TRBJ1-5; possibly TRBD1 for D (5 bases). CDR3 length: 23 residues. V lost 8 bases and J 0 bases, leaving 38 bases between the germline ends. Germline loops: CDR1 MNHEY, CDR2 SMNVEV (reference sequence).

The rearrangement uses TRBV4-2 and TRBJ2-6; 9 bases are a match to TRBD1. This CDR3 has 17 amino acids. Germline-derived CDR1 and CDR2 are LGHNA and YNFKEQ. With V trimmed by 4 bases and J by 0 bases, 4 bases remained unmatched. Here the CDR3 DNA reads TGTGCCAGCAGCCGGGACAGGGCGTTCTCTGGGGCCAACGTCCTGACTTTC. It is translated as CASSRDRAFSGANVLTF.